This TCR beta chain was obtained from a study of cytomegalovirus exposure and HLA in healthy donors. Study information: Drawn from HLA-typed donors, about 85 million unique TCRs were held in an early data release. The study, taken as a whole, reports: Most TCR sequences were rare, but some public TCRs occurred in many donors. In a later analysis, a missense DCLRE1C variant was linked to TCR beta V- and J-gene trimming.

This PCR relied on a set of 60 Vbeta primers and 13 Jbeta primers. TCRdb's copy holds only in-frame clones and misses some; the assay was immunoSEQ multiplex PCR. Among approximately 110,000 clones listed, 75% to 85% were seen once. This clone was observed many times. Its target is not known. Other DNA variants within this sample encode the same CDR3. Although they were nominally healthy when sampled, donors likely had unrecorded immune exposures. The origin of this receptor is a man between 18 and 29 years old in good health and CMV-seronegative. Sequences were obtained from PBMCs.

This CDR3 is CASSVAAGNYEQYF. CDR3 bases: TGTGCCAGCAGCGTAGCTGCGGGTAACTACGAGCAGTACTTC. The chain joins TRBV9 to TRBJ2-7; D might be TRBD2 (5 bases). The CDR3 totals 14 residues. Germline CDR1 is SGDLS and CDR2 is YYNGEE. V lost 0 bases and J 3 bases, leaving 10 bases between the germline ends.